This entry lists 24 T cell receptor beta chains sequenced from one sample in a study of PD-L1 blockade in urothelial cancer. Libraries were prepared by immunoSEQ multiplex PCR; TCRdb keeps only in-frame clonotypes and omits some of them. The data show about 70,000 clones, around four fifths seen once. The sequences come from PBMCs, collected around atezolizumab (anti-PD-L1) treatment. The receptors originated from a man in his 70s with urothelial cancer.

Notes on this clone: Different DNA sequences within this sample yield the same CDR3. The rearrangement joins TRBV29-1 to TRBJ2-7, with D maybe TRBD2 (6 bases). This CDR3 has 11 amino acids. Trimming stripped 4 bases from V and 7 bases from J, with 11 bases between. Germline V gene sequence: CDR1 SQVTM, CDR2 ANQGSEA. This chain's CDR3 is CSVGLGGEQYF. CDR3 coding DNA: TGCAGCGTTGGACTGGGGGGTGAGCAGTACTTC.

DNA of the CDR3: TGTGCCAGTAGTATAGGTCCTAGCGGGAGCACAGATACGCAGTATTTT. Its protein product is CASSIGPSGSTDTQYF. The chain carries TRBV19 and TRBJ2-3; 8 positions match TRBD2. Per the germline V gene, CDR1 is LNHDA and CDR2 is SQIVND (reference sequence). V was clipped by 1 base and J by 0 bases; unmatched bases: 3. The CDR3 consists of 16 residues.

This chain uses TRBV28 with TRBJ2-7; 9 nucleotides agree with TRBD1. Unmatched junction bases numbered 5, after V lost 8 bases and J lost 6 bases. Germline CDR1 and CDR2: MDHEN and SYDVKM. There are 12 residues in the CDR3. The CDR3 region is CASGTGPSEQYF. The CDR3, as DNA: TGTGCCAGCGGGACAGGGCCATCCGAGCAGTACTTC.

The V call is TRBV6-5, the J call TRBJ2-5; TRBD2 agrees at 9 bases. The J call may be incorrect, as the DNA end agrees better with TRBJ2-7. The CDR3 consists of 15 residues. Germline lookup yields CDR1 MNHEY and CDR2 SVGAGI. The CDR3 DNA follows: TGTGCCAGCAGGCCATCACTAGCGGGTCCGTACGAGCAGTACTTC. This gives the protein CASRPSLAGPYEQYF.

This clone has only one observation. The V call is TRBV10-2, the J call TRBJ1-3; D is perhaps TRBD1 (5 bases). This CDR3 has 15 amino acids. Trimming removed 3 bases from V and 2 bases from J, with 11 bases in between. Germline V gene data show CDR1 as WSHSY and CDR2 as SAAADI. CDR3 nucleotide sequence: TGCGCCAGCAGTGATGGGTCAGGGCCTGGAAACACCATATATTTT. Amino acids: CASSDGSGPGNTIYF.

The CDR3 DNA sequence: TGTGCCAGCAGTAGGAACCGGGACAGGGGGTTCGGCGAGCAGTACTTC. Translation: CASSRNRDRGFGEQYF. The J gene is TRBJ2-7, the V gene TRBV27, with 11 positions matching TRBD1. The CDR3 contains 16 residues. The V and J ends lost 5 bases and 6 bases, in that order; junction bases with no gene match: 12. Germline V CDR1 and CDR2: MNHEY, SMNVEV (reference sequence).

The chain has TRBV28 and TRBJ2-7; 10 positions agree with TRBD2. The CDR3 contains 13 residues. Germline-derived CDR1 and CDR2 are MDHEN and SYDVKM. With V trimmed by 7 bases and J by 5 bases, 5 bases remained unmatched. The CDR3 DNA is TGTGCCAGCACTAGCGGGAGTACCCACGAGCAGTACTTC. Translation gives CASTSGSTHEQYF.

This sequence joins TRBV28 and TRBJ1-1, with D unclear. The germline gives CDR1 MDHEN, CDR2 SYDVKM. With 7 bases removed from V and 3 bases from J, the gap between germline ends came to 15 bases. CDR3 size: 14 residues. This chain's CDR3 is CASTSSGSYTEAFF. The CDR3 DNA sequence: TGTGCCAGCACATCCTCAGGTTCCTACACTGAAGCTTTCTTT.

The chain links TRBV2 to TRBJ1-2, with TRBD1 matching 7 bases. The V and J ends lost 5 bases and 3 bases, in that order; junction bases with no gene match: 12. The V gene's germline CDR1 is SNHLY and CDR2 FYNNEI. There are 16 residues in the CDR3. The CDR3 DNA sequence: TGTGCCAGCAGTAAAACCTTACAGGGGAATCACTATGGCTACACCTTC. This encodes CASSKTLQGNHYGYTF.

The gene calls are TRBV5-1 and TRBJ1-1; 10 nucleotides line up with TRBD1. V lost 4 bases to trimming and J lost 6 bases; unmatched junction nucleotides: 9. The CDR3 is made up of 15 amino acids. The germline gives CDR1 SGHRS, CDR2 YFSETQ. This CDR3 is CASSPSRDRGAEAFF. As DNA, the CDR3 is TGCGCCAGCAGCCCGAGCCGGGACAGGGGTGCTGAAGCTTTCTTT. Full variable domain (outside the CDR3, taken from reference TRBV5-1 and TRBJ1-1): KAGVTQTPRYLIKTRGQQVTLSCSPISGHRSVSWYQQTPGQGLQFLFEYFSETQRNKGNFPGRFSGRQFSNSRSEMNVSTLELGDSALYLCASSPSRDRGAEAFFGQGTRLTVV.

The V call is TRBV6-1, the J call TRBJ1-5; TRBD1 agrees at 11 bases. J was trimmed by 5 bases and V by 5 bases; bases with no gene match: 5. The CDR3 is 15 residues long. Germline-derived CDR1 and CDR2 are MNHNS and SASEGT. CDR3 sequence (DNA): TGTGCCAGCAGTCCCTGGGGACAGGGGGATCAGCCCCAGCATTTT. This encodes CASSPWGQGDQPQHF.

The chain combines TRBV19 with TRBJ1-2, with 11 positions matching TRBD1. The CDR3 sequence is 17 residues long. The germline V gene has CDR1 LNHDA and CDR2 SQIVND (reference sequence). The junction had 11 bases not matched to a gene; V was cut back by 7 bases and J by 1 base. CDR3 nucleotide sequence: TGTGCCAGTACCCCTCGGACAGGGGGCCGTCTTAACTATGGCTACACCTTC. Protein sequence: CASTPRTGGRLNYGYTF. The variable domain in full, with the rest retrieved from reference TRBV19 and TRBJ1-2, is DGGITQSPKYLFRKEGQNVTLSCEQNLNHDAMYWYRQDPGQGLRLIYYSQIVNDFQKGDIAEGYSVSREKKESFPLTVTSAQKNPTAFYLCASTPRTGGRLNYGYTFGSGTRLTVV.

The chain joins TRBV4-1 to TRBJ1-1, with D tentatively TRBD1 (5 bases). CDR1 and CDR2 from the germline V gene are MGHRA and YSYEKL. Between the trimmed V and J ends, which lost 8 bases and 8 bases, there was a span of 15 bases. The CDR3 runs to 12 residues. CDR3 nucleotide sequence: TGCGCCAGCGGGGACTTTGACCAAGAAGCTTTCTTT. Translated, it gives CASGDFDQEAFF.

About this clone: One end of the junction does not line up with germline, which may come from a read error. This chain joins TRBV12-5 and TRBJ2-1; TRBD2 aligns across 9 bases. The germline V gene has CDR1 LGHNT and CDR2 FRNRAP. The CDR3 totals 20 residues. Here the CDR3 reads CASGFSLGSREGSSYNEQFF. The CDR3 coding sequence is TGTGCCAGTGGTTTCAGCTTAGGATCGCGGGAGGGGAGCTCCTACAATGAGCAGTTCTTC.

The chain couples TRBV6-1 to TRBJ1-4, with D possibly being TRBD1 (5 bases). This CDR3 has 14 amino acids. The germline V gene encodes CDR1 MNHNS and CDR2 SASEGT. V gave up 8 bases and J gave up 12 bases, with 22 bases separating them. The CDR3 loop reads CASAFAGEGTELFF. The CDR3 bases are TGTGCCAGCGCCTTCGCCGGGGAGGGGACGGAACTGTTTTTT.

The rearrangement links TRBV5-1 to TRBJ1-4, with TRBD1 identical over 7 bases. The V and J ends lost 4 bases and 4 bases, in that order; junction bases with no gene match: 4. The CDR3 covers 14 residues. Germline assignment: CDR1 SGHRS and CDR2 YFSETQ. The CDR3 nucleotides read TGCGCCAGCAGCATTGGGGACAGTAATGAAAAACTGTTTTTT. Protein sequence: CASSIGDSNEKLFF. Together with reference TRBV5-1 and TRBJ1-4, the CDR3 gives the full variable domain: KAGVTQTPRYLIKTRGQQVTLSCSPISGHRSVSWYQQTPGQGLQFLFEYFSETQRNKGNFPGRFSGRQFSNSRSEMNVSTLELGDSALYLCASSIGDSNEKLFFGSGTQLSVL.

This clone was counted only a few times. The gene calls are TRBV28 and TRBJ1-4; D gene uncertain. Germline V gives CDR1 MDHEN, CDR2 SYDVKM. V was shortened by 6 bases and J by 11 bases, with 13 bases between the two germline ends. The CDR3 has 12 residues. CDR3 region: CASSPTVRKLFF. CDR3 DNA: TGTGCCAGCAGCCCCACCGTGCGGAAACTGTTTTTT. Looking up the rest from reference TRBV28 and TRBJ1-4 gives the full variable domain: DVKVTQSSRYLVKRTGEKVFLECVQDMDHENMFWYRQDPGLGLRLIYFSYDVKMKEKGDIPEGYSVSREKKERFSLILESASTNQTSMYLCASSPTVRKLFFGSGTQLSVL.

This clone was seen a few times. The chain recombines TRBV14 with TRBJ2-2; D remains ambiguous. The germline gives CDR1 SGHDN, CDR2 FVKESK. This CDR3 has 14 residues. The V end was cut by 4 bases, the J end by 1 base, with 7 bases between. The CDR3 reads CASSPHRNTGELFF. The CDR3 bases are TGTGCCAGCAGCCCTCACAGGAACACCGGGGAGCTGTTTTTT.

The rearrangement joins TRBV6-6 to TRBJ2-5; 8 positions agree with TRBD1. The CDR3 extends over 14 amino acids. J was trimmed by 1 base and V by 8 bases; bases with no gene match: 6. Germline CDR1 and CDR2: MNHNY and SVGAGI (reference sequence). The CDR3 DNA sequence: TGTGCCAGCTCCGACAGGGGACTCCAAGAGACCCAGTACTTC. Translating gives CASSDRGLQETQYF.

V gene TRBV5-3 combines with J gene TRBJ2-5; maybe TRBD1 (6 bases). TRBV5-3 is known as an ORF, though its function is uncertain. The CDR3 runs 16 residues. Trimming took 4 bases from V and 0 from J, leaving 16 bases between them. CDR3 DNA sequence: TGTGCCAGAAGCCCCGGGACAAGCGAACACCAAGAGACCCAGTACTTC. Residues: CARSPGTSEHQETQYF.

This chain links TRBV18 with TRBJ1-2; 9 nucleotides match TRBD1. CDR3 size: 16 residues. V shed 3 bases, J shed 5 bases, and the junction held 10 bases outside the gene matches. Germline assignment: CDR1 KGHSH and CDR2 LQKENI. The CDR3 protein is CASSPITGGAEYGYTF. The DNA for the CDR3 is TGTGCCAGCTCACCGATAACAGGGGGCGCAGAGTATGGCTACACCTTC.

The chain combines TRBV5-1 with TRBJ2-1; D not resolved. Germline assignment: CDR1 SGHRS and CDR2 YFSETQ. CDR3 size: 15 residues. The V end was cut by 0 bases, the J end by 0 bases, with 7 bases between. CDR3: CASSLESGSYNEQFF. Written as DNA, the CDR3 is TGCGCCAGCAGCTTGGAGTCCGGCTCCTACAATGAGCAGTTCTTC.

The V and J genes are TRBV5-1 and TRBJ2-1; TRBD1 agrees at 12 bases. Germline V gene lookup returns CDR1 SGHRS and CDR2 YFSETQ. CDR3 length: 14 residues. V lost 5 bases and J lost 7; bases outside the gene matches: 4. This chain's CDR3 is CASRGQGATNEQFF. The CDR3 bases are TGCGCCAGCAGGGGACAGGGGGCTACAAATGAGCAGTTCTTC.

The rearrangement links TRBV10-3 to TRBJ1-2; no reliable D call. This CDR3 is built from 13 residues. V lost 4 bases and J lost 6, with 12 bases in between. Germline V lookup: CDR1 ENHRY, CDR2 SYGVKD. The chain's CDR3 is CAISGVRGDGYTF. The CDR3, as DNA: TGTGCCATCAGTGGGGTCCGCGGGGATGGCTACACCTTC.